These 23 T cell receptor beta chains originate from one sample sequenced in a study of T cell responses to AZD1222 COVID-19 vaccine. Method: immunoSEQ multiplex PCR; TCRdb's copy keeps in-frame clones and lacks some. The data hold approximately 120,000 clones, with 80% to 90% observed a single time. Sequencing was performed on peripheral blood, taken 28 days after the second AZD1222 dose. Source of these receptors: an adult who received the AZD1222 COVID-19 vaccine.

V usage is TRBV10-3 and J usage is TRBJ2-5; 14 positions match TRBD2. From germline, CDR1 is ENHRY and CDR2 SYGVKD. V shed 6 bases and J 12 bases; nucleotides not matched to a gene: 9. The CDR3 consists of 14 residues. The chain's CDR3 is CAIRAGLAGVVKYF. The CDR3 bases are TGTGCCATCAGGGCGGGACTAGCGGGAGTGGTGAAGTACTTC.

This chain connects TRBV10-3 to TRBJ2-2, with TRBD2 matching over 15 bases. Trimming cost V 4 bases and J 1 base; bases outside gene matches: 1. The CDR3 extends over 17 amino acids. The germline V gene has CDR1 ENHRY and CDR2 SYGVKD. Here the CDR3 DNA reads TGTGCCATCAGTGCGGGACTAGCGGGGGGGAACACCGGGGAGCTGTTTTTT. Translation: CAISAGLAGGNTGELFF.

The chain employs TRBV2 and TRBJ1-5; 10 bases are a match to TRBD1. The CDR3 sequence is 16 residues long. Trimming at V came to 3 bases and at J to 0 bases, leaving 2 bases not matched to a gene. Germline V gene data show CDR1 as SNHLY and CDR2 as FYNNEI. As DNA, the CDR3 is TGTGCCAGCAGTGAGAGGACAGGGGGTAGCAATCAGCCCCAGCATTTT. Protein sequence: CASSERTGGSNQPQHF.

CDR3 amino acids: CSAGTGGSTDTQYF. The DNA of the CDR3 is TGCAGCGCCGGAACAGGGGGAAGCACAGATACGCAGTATTTT. The chain joins TRBV29-1 to TRBJ2-3, with 8 positions matching TRBD1. Unmatched junction bases numbered 6, after V lost 7 bases and J lost 0 bases. In germline, CDR1 is SQVTM, CDR2 ANQGSEA. This CDR3 region has 14 residues.

The chain employs TRBV6-5 and TRBJ2-7; 11 bases align to TRBD1. V shed 0 bases, J shed 6 bases, and the junction held 4 bases outside the gene matches. The CDR3 has 15 amino acids. Germline V gene sequence: CDR1 MNHEY, CDR2 SVGAGI. The CDR3 is CASSYSDRGPGEQYF. The CDR3 nucleotides are TGTGCCAGCAGTTACTCGGACAGGGGGCCCGGCGAGCAGTACTTC.

This clone appeared a single time. The chain combines TRBV12-3 or TRBV12-4 with TRBJ2-3, with unresolved D. Trimming took off 3 bases at V and 5 bases at J, with 3 bases between the two ends. This CDR3 is built from 11 residues. The CDR3 spells CASSFGDTQYF. CDR3 DNA sequence: TGTGCCAGCAGTTTCGGAGATACGCAGTATTTT.

The rearrangement joins TRBV7-8 to TRBJ2-3; D remains unclear. The CDR3 is 13 amino acids. V dropped 5 bases and J dropped 2 bases, with 8 bases sitting between them. CDR1 is SGHVS, CDR2 FQNEAQ, per germline. The CDR3 region is CASSLTPTDTQYF. In DNA form, the CDR3 reads TGTGCCAGCAGCCTAACTCCCACAGATACGCAGTATTTT.

The J gene is TRBJ2-5, the V gene TRBV3-1 (or the pseudogene TRBV3-2), with 9 bases matching TRBD2. Germline V gene sequence: CDR1 LGHDT, CDR2 YNNKEL (reference sequence). Unmatched junction bases numbered 4, after V lost 4 bases and J lost 1 base. The CDR3 length is 15 residues. The CDR3 loop reads CASSPAGGGQETQYF. The DNA of the CDR3 is TGTGCCAGCAGCCCTGCGGGGGGGGGCCAAGAGACCCAGTACTTC.

The V gene is TRBV5-1, the J gene TRBJ1-2, with D possibly being TRBD1 (5 bases). Trimming shortened V by 0 bases and J by 2 bases, and 11 bases separated the two germline ends. Germline V CDR1 and CDR2: SGHRS, YFSETQ. There are 15 residues in the CDR3. The CDR3 is CASSLAVGGNYGYTF. CDR3 nucleotides: TGCGCCAGCAGCTTGGCCGTTGGGGGGAACTATGGCTACACCTTC.

The chain carries TRBV5-4 and TRBJ2-3; the match to TRBD2 covers 7 bases. The V gene end was trimmed by 4 bases and the J gene end by 5 bases; junction bases not matched to a gene: 13. CDR3 length: 16 amino acids. Per germline, CDR1 SGHNT and CDR2 YYREEE (reference sequence). The CDR3 region has the DNA TGTGCCAGCAGCCCACCTCTGATGGTAGCGGGAGATACGCAGTATTTT. Translated, it gives CASSPPLMVAGDTQYF. Full variable domain (outside the CDR3, taken from reference TRBV5-4 and TRBJ2-3): ETGVTQSPTHLIKTRGQQVTLRCSSQSGHNTVSWYQQALGQGPQFIFQYYREEENGRGNFPPRFSGLQFPNYSSELNVNALELDDSALYLCASSPPLMVAGDTQYFGPGTRLTVL.

The chain joins TRBV7-9 to TRBJ2-1, with D possibly called TRBD1 or TRBD2 (5 bases each). Germline V gene sequence: CDR1 SEHNR, CDR2 FQNEAQ (reference sequence). The CDR3 has 14 amino acids. V dropped 5 bases and J dropped 12 bases, with 20 bases sitting between them. The chain's CDR3 is CASSETGDVVGQFF. CDR3 nucleotides: TGTGCCAGCAGCGAAACCGGGGACGTGGTAGGGCAGTTCTTC. The full variable domain, with the rest looked up from reference TRBV7-9 and TRBJ2-1, is DTGVSQNPRHKITKRGQNVTFRCDPISEHNRLYWYRQTLGQGPEFLTYFQNEAQLEKSRLLSDRFSAERPKGSFSTLEIQRTEQGDSAMYLCASSETGDVVGQFFGPGTRLTVL.

The V and J genes are TRBV4-3 and TRBJ2-3; D possibly corresponds to TRBD2 (6 bases). The CDR3 length is 17 residues. Trimming cost V 2 bases and J 3 bases, with 18 bases left between them. The germline V gene has CDR1 LGHNA and CDR2 YSLEER. For the CDR3, the DNA is TGCGCCAGCAGCCAATTTGGGGACTCGTCAATAACAGATACGCAGTATTTT. Translating gives CASSQFGDSSITDTQYF.

The rearrangement uses TRBV6-6 and TRBJ1-4; possibly TRBD1 for D (6 bases). The CDR3 runs 12 residues. The germline V and J ends were trimmed by 5 bases and 8 bases, with 9 bases remaining between them. CDR1 is MNHNY, CDR2 SVGAGI, per germline (reference sequence). The CDR3 DNA is TGTGCCAGCAGTCCAGGGGACGAAAAACTGTTTTTT. Translated: CASSPGDEKLFF.

In its sample, this clone was seen a few times. The rearrangement uses TRBV29-1 and TRBJ1-2; no firm D call. CDR3 length: 10 residues. Between the trimmed V and J ends, which lost 1 base and 8 bases, there was a span of 5 bases. Per germline, CDR1 SQVTM and CDR2 ANQGSEA. CDR3 bases: TGCAGCGTTGAAGGGTGGGGCTACACCTTC. Translation gives CSVEGWGYTF.

The genes are TRBV4-3 and TRBJ2-3; D possibly matches TRBD1 or TRBD2 (6 bases each). The V and J ends lost 1 base and 5 bases respectively, with 10 bases between them. Germline values: CDR1 LGHNA, CDR2 YSLEER. CDR3 size: 14 residues. Written as DNA, the CDR3 is TGCGCCAGCAGCCAAGCGGGGGCGGGAGATACGCAGTATTTT. This encodes CASSQAGAGDTQYF.

The count of this clone is one. This chain uses TRBV6-5 with TRBJ2-2; D may be TRBD2 (5 bases). The CDR3 covers 12 residues. Germline lookup yields CDR1 MNHEY and CDR2 SVGAGI. Trimming left V 9 bases short and J 3 bases short, with 8 bases between. The DNA of the CDR3 is TGTGCCAGGCAGGAGGACACCGGGGAGCTGTTTTTT. It yields the protein CARQEDTGELFF.

This chain joins TRBV12-5 and TRBJ1-5, with D tentatively TRBD1 (6 bases). Germline CDR1 reads LGHNT; CDR2 reads FRNRAP. This CDR3 region has 16 residues. Trimming shortened V by 4 bases and J by 4 bases, and 17 bases separated the two germline ends. CDR3 sequence (DNA): TGTGCTAGTGGTTCTTCCCGGGACACTAAAAATCAGCCCCAGCATTTT. This sequence encodes CASGSSRDTKNQPQHF.

The chain joins TRBV20-1 to TRBJ2-1; D ambiguous. Trimming shortened V by 5 bases and J by 9 bases, and 8 bases separated the two germline ends. Germline CDR1 is DFQATT and CDR2 is SNEGSKA (reference sequence). The CDR3 is made up of 10 amino acids. The chain's CDR3 is CSALRGEQFF. CDR3 nucleotides: TGCAGTGCTCTTAGAGGTGAGCAGTTCTTC.

This clone appeared once. The CDR3 nucleotides read TGTGCCAGCAGCCAAGATCGGGGGGTTGGGAACACCGGGGAGCTGTTTTTT. Amino acids: CASSQDRGVGNTGELFF. This chain joins TRBV3-1 (or the pseudogene TRBV3-2) and TRBJ2-2; 7 nucleotides match TRBD2. The J segment lost 1 base and the V segment lost 0 bases, leaving 5 bases of the junction unmatched. Germline loops: CDR1 LGHDT, CDR2 YNNKEL (reference sequence). This CDR3 is built from 17 residues.

A word on this clone: In the same sample, other DNA sequences code for this CDR3. V and J are TRBV6-5 and TRBJ1-2; 9 bases align to TRBD1. Germline CDR1 reads MNHEY; CDR2 reads SVGAGI. The CDR3 covers 11 residues. V was clipped by 6 bases and J by 8 bases; unmatched bases: 1. CDR3 protein: CASRDRGGYTF. CDR3 in DNA: TGTGCCAGCAGGGACAGGGGCGGCTACACCTTC.

The chain joins TRBV7-9 to TRBJ2-5, with a weak D call TRBD1 (6 bases). Germline CDR1 is SEHNR and CDR2 is FQNEAQ (reference sequence). This CDR3 region has 17 residues. The germline V and J ends were trimmed by 6 bases and 4 bases, with 24 bases remaining between them. CDR3: CASSSMGQGPQRETQYF. The CDR3 DNA is TGTGCCAGCAGTTCTATGGGGCAGGGGCCACAGCGAGAGACCCAGTACTTC.

The chain employs TRBV5-8 and TRBJ2-7, with D hard to call. The CDR3 length is 15 residues. From germline, CDR1 is SGHTS and CDR2 YDEGEE. Between the trimmed V and J ends, which lost 3 bases and 0 bases, there was a span of 13 bases. The DNA of the CDR3 is TGTGCCAGCAGCTCGGACGCGTTTAGCTCCTACGAGCAGTACTTC. Translation gives CASSSDAFSSYEQYF.

The chain combines TRBV19 with TRBJ1-1, with D possibly matching TRBD1 (5 bases). Germline-derived CDR1 and CDR2 are LNHDA and SQIVND (reference sequence). Trimming shortened V by 10 bases and J by 0 bases, and 15 bases separated the two germline ends. The CDR3 covers 14 residues. CDR3 sequence: CATPLGTLNTEAFF. The DNA for the CDR3 is TGTGCCACTCCCCTCGGGACCCTGAACACTGAAGCTTTCTTT.